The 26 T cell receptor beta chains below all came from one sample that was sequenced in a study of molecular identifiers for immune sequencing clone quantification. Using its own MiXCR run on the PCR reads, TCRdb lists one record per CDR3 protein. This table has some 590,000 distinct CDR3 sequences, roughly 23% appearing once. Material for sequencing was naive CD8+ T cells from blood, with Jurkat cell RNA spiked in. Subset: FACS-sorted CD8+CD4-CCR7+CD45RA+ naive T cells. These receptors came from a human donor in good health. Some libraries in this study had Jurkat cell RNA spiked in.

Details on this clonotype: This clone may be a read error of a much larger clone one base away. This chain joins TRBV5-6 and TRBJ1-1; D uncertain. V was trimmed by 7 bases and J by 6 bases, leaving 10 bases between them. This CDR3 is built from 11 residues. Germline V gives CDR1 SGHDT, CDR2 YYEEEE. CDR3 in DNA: TGTGCCAGCGGCTGTGGCCCTGAAGCTTTCTTT. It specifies CASGCGPEAFF.

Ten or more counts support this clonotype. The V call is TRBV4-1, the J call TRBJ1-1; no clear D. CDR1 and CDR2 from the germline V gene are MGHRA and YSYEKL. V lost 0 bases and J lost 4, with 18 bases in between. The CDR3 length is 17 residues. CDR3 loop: CASSQDWSEVGSTEAFF. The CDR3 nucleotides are TGCGCCAGCAGCCAAGATTGGTCGGAAGTGGGCAGCACTGAAGCTTTCTTT.

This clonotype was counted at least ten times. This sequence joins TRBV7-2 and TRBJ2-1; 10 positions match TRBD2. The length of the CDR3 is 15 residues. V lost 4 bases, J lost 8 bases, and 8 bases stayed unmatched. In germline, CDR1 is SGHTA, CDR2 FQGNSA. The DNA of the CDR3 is TGTGCCAGCAGCTCCCCCAGCGGGGGGGCCGATGAGCAGTTCTTC. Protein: CASSSPSGGADEQFF.

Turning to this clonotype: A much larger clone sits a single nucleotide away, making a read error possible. CDR3 protein: CASKLDTQCF. CDR3 DNA: TGTGCCAGCAAATTAGATACGCAGTGTTTT. This chain links TRBV27 with TRBJ2-3; D is unresolved. Germline lookup yields CDR1 MNHEY and CDR2 SMNVEV (reference sequence). The CDR3 covers 10 residues.

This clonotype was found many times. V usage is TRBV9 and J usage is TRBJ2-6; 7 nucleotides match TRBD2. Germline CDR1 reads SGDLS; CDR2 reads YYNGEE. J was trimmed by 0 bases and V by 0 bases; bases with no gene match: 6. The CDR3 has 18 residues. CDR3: CASSVESGRSSGANVLTF. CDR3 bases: TGTGCCAGCAGCGTAGAGTCCGGGAGGAGCTCTGGGGCCAACGTCCTGACTTTC.

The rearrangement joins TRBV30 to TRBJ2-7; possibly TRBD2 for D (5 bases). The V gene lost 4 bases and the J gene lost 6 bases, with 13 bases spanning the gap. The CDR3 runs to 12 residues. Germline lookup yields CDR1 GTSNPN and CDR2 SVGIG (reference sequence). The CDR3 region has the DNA TGTGCCTGGAACGGGGTTGGGAGCGAGCAGTACTTC. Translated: CAWNGVGSEQYF.

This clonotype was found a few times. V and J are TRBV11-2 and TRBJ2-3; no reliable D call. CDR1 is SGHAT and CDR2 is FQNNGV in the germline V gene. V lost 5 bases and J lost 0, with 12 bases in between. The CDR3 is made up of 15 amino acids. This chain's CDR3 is CASSSFIASTDTQYF. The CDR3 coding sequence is TGTGCCAGCAGCAGCTTCATTGCTAGCACAGATACGCAGTATTTT.

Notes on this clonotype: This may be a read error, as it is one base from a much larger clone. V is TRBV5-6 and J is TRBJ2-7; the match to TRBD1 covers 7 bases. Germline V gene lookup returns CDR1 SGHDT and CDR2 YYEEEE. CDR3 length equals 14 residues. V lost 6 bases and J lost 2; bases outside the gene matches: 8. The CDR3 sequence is CASTPGTAAYEQYF. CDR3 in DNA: TGTGCCAGCACCCCCGGGACAGCAGCCTACGAGCAGTACTTC.

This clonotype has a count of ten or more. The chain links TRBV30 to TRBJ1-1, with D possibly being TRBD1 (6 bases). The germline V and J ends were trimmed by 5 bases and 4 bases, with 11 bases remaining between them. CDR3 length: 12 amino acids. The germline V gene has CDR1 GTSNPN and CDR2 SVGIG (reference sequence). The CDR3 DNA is TGTGCCTGGGCAGGGGTGGGCACTGAAGCTTTCTTT. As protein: CAWAGVGTEAFF.

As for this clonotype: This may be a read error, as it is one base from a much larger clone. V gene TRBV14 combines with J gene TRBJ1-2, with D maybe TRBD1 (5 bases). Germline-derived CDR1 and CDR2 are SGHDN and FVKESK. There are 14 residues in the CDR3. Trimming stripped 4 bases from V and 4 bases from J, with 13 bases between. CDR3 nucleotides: TGTGCCAGCAGCCCGGTCCAGGGAACCTATGGCTACACCTTC. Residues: CASSPVQGTYGYTF.

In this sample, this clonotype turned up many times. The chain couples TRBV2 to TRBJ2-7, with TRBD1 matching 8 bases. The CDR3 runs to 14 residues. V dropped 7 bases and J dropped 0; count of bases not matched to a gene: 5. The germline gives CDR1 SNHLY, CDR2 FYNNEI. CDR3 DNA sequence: TGTGCCAGCACTAGGACAGGGCTCTCCTACGAGCAGTACTTC. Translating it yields CASTRTGLSYEQYF.

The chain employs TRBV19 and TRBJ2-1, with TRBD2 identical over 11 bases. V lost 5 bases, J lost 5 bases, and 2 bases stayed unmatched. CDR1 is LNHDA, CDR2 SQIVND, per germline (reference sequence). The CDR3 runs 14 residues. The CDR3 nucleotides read TGTGCCAGTAGTCAACTAGCGGGGGACAATGAGCAGTTCTTC. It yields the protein CASSQLAGDNEQFF.

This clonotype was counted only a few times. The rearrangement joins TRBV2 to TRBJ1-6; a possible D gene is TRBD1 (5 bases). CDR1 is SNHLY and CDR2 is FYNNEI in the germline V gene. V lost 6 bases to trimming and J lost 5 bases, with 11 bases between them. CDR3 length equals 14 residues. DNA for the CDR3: TGTGCCAGCAGGCCAGCAGGGCATAATTCACCCCTCCACTTT. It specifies CASRPAGHNSPLHF.

DNA for the CDR3: TGTGCCAGCAGGTACAGGGAATTGAATTGGGCCAACGTCCTGACTTTC. Protein product: CASRYRELNWANVLTF. The chain combines TRBV11-1 with TRBJ2-6; D is possibly TRBD1 (6 bases). This CDR3 is 16 amino acids long. Germline CDR1 reads SGHAT; CDR2 reads FQDESV (reference sequence). V lost 6 bases and J 5 bases, leaving 17 bases between the germline ends.

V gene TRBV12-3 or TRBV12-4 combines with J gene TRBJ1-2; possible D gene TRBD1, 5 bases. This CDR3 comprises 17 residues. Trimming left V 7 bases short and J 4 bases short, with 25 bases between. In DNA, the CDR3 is TGTGCCAGCACCGGGGAAGTTGGGCGGGGGTCGGCCTATGGCTACACCTTC. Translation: CASTGEVGRGSAYGYTF.

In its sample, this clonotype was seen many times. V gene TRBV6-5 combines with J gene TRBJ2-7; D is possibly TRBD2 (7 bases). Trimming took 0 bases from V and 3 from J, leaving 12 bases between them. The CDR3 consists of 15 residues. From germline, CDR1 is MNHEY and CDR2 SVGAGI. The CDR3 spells CASSYSTGRDYEQYF. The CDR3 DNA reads TGTGCCAGCAGTTACTCTACAGGGAGGGACTACGAGCAGTACTTC.

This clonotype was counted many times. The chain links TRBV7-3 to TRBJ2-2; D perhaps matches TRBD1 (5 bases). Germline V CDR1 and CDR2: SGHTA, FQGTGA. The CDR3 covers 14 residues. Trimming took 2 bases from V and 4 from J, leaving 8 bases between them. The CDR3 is CASSLGHFTGELFF. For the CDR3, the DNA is TGTGCCAGCAGCTTAGGACATTTCACCGGGGAGCTGTTTTTT.

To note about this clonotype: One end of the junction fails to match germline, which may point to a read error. The CDR3 reads CANSLDRSYEQYF. The CDR3 nucleotides read TGCGCCAACAGCTTGGACCGCTCCTACGAGCAGTACTTC. This rearrangement joins TRBV4-3 to TRBJ2-7; D is ambiguous. CDR1 is LGHNA and CDR2 is YSLEER in the germline V gene. The CDR3 has 13 amino acids.

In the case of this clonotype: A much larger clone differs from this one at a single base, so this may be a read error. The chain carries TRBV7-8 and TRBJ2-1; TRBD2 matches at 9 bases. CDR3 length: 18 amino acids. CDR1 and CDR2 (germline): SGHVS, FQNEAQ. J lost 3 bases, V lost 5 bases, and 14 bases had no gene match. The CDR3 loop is CASSAPGTSWGFYNEQFF. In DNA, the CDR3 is TGTGCCAGCAGCGCCCCCGGGACTAGCTGGGGGTTCTACAATGAGCAGTTCTTC.

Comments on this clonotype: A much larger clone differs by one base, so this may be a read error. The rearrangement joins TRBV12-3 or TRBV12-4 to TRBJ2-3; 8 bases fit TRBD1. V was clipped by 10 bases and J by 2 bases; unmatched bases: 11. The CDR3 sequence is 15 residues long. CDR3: CANSLMDRATDTQYF. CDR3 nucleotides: TGTGCCAACAGCCTTATGGACAGGGCCACAGATACGCAGTATTTT.

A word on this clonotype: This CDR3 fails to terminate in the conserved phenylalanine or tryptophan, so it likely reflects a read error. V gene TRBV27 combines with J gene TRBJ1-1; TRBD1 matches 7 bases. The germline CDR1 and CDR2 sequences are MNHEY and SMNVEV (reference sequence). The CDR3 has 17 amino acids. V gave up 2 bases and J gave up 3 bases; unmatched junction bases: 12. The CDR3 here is CASSLSLPLTGDTEAFS. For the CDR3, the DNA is TGTGCCAGCAGTTTAAGTCTTCCCTTAACAGGGGACACTGAAGCTTTCTCT.

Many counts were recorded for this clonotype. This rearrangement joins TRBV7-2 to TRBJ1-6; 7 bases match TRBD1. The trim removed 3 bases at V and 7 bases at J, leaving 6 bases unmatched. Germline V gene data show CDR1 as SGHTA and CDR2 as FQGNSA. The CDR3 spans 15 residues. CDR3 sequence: CASSFPTGMNSPLHF. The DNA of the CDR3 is TGTGCCAGCAGCTTTCCGACAGGGATGAATTCACCCCTCCACTTT.

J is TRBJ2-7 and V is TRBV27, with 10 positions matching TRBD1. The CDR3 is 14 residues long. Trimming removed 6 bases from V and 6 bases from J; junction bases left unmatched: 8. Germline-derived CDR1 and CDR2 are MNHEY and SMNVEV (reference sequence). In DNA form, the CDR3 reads TGTGCCAGCAGCAGACGGACAGGGGGTGGCGAGCAGTACTTC. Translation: CASSRRTGGGEQYF.

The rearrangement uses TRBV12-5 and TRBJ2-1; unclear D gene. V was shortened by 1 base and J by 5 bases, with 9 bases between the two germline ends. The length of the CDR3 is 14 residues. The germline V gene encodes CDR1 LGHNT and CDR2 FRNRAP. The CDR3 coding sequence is TGTGCTAGTGGTTTGGCCCCAGTCGACAATGAGCAGTTCTTC. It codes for CASGLAPVDNEQFF.

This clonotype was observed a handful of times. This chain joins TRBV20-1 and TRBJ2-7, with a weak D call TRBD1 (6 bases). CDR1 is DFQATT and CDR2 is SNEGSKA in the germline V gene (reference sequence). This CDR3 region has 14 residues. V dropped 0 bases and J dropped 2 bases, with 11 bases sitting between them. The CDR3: CSARDLGDTYEQYF. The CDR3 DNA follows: TGCAGTGCTAGAGATCTCGGGGACACCTACGAGCAGTACTTC.

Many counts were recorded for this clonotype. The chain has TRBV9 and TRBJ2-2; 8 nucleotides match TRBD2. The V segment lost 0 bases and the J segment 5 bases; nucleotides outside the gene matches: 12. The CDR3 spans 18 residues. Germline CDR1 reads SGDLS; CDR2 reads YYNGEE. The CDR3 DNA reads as TGTGCCAGCAGCGTAGAGGGGAGCGGGAGAGCGAGAACCGGGGAGCTGTTTTTT. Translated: CASSVEGSGRARTGELFF.